This TCR beta chain was recovered during a study of blood T cell repertoires in COVID-19. In the study overall: There were acute and convalescent COVID-19 samples, and they came from the United States, Italy and Spain. From T cells, B-cell-depleted T cells, or PBMCs came the material, which was cDNA or gDNA.

The length of the CDR3 is 13 residues. From germline, CDR1 is MNHEY and CDR2 SVGAGI. The ends were cut back, 2 bases at V and 5 bases at J, with 6 bases in the middle. In the original analysis: Reference gene primer amplification in the assay estimated nucleated cell counts. Profiling relied on immunoSEQ multiplex PCR, and the TCRdb table lists in-frame clones only, not all of them. V and J calls and clone size are copied from that table; D and trimming were computed from the DNA. The repertoire includes approximately 74,000 clones, roughly nine tenths of them detected once, and approximately 1.9% sits in the top ten.

V is TRBV6-5 and J is TRBJ1-4; D gene unclear. Sequencing was performed on peripheral blood. The TCR comes from a woman aged 60-70 years with acute or convalescent COVID-19. CDR3 residues: CASSYTENEKLFF. CDR3 DNA sequence: TGTGCCAGCAGTTACACCGAGAATGAAAAACTGTTTTTT.